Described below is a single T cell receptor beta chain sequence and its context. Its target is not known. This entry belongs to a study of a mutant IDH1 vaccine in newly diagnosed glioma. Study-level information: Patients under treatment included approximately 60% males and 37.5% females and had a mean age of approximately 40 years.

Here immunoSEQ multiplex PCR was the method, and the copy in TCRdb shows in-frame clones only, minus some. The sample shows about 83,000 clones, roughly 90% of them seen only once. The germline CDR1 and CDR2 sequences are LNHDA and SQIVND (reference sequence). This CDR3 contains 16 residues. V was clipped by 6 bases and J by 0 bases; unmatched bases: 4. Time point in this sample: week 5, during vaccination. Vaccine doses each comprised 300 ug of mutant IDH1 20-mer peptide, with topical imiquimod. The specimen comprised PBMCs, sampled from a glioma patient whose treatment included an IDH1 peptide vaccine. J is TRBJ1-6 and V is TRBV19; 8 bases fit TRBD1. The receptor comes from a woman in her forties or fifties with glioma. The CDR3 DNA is TGTGCCAGTAGGAGGACAGGGAGCTCCTATAATTCACCCCTCCACTTT. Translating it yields CASRRTGSSYNSPLHF.